Below, one TCR beta chain is given with its context. This sample is drawn from a study of blood T cell repertoires in COVID-19. Study-wide background: In each case, the material was cDNA or gDNA derived from T cells, B-cell-depleted T cells, or PBMCs.

Generated by immunoSEQ multiplex PCR, the TCRdb table keeps only in-frame clones and is missing some. The sample lists some 320,000 clones, 90% occurring once. Recovery meant two consecutive negative NP/OP PCR tests, professional clearance, or resolved symptoms. Germline assignment: CDR1 LNHDA and CDR2 SQIVND (reference sequence). There are 15 residues in the CDR3. Trimming removed 7 bases from V and 6 bases from J; junction bases left unmatched: 10. Sequenced material: PBMCs or T cells enriched from blood (not recorded which). This TCR was sampled from a man aged 60-69 years who had recovered from COVID-19. The chain joins TRBV19 to TRBJ2-7; TRBD2 matches at 12 bases. DNA for the CDR3: TGTGCCAGTAACCCTAGCGGGGGGGCGAGGAGCGAGCAGTACTTC. Translation gives CASNPSGGARSEQYF. Full variable domain (outside the CDR3, taken from reference TRBV19 and TRBJ2-7): DGGITQSPKYLFRKEGQNVTLSCEQNLNHDAMYWYRQDPGQGLRLIYYSQIVNDFQKGDIAEGYSVSREKKESFPLTVTSAQKNPTAFYLCASNPSGGARSEQYFGPGTRLTVT.